What follows are 9 T cell receptor beta chains derived from one specimen sequenced in a study of T cells after yellow fever vaccination. TCRdb fed the 5' RACE reads into MiXCR, producing one record per CDR3 protein. The table lists about 500,000 distinct CDR3 sequences, about 15% of them singletons. Sequencing used PBMCs, obtained 4 to 5 days after the first yellow fever vaccination. These receptors were collected from a man between 18 and 29 years old who received the YFV17D yellow fever vaccine.

This clonotype has just a few counts. The chain joins TRBV5-1 to TRBJ2-5, with TRBD1 matching 7 bases. Germline V gives CDR1 SGHRS, CDR2 YFSETQ. V was clipped by 0 bases and J by 5 bases; unmatched bases: 4. This CDR3 comprises 14 residues. The CDR3 nucleotides are TGCGCCAGCAGCTTGGAGGGGGCCGAGGAGACCCAGTACTTC. This translates into CASSLEGAEETQYF.

The CDR3 coding sequence is TGTGCCAGCAGCTTTTTTCGGGGGCAAGGAAACACCATATATTTT. Its protein is CASSFFRGQGNTIYF. The rearrangement links TRBV7-2 to TRBJ1-3; a weak D match, TRBD1 (6 bases). Germline V gene data show CDR1 as SGHTA and CDR2 as FQGNSA. V lost 3 bases to trimming and J lost 4 bases, with 13 bases between them. This CDR3 comprises 15 residues.

This sequence joins TRBV6-5 and TRBJ1-2; the D gene is possibly TRBD1 (5 bases). The germline gives CDR1 MNHEY, CDR2 SVGAGI. This CDR3 region has 13 residues. The V end lost 2 bases, the J end lost 8 bases, and 12 bases lay between the germline ends. In nucleotides, the CDR3 is TGTGCCAGCAGTTACAGTAGGGGCAAGGGCTACACCTTC. It is translated as CASSYSRGKGYTF.

The chain combines TRBV7-2 with TRBJ2-3; D gene uncertain. The CDR3 extends over 13 amino acids. Trimming shortened V by 5 bases and J by 5 bases, and 11 bases separated the two germline ends. Germline CDR1 reads SGHTA; CDR2 reads FQGNSA. The CDR3: CASSPSARDTQYF. The CDR3 DNA reads TGTGCCAGCAGCCCTTCGGCTCGAGATACGCAGTATTTT.

This chain uses TRBV4-1 with TRBJ2-4; 11 bases align to TRBD2. Germline values: CDR1 MGHRA, CDR2 YSYEKL. J lost 0 bases, V lost 1 base, and 5 bases had no gene match. The CDR3 covers 18 residues. The CDR3 here is CASSQGLAGGLAKNIQYF. CDR3 sequence (DNA): TGCGCCAGCAGCCAAGGCCTAGCGGGGGGACTAGCCAAAAACATTCAGTACTTC.

This clonotype showed up just a few times. The chain combines TRBV4-3 with TRBJ2-7; 7 bases match TRBD1. From germline, CDR1 is LGHNA and CDR2 YSLEER. The CDR3 runs to 16 residues. After removal of 0 bases from V and 3 bases from J, the junction contained 8 bases not matched to a gene. The CDR3 sequence is CASSQDRDSSRYEQYF. The DNA of the CDR3 is TGCGCCAGCAGCCAAGATAGGGACAGCTCACGCTACGAGCAGTACTTC.

This sequence joins TRBV7-2 and TRBJ2-7; 10 nucleotides match TRBD1. Germline CDR1 is SGHTA and CDR2 is FQGNSA. After removal of 5 bases from V and 3 bases from J, the junction contained 4 bases not matched to a gene. The CDR3 covers 14 residues. CDR3 in DNA: TGTGCCAGCAGCCCGACAGGGGGCCACTACGAGCAGTACTTC. Translated: CASSPTGGHYEQYF.

V usage is TRBV20-1 and J usage is TRBJ2-5; TRBD2 matches at 9 bases. Germline V lookup: CDR1 DFQATT, CDR2 SNEGSKA (reference sequence). The trim removed 0 bases at V and 5 bases at J, leaving 13 bases unmatched. This CDR3 has 17 residues. CDR3 in amino acids: CSARDRAGGLSSETQYF. The CDR3 nucleotides are TGCAGTGCTAGAGATCGGGCGGGGGGGCTCTCGTCGGAGACCCAGTACTTC.

The sample holds many counts of this clonotype. The DNA for the CDR3 is TGCGCCAGCAGCCCCGGGACAGTTGAAGCTTTCTTT. This encodes CASSPGTVEAFF. The chain couples TRBV4-1 to TRBJ1-1; 7 bases fit TRBD1. The trim removed 4 bases at V and 7 bases at J, leaving 3 bases unmatched. The CDR3 loop spans 12 amino acids. The germline CDR1 and CDR2 sequences are MGHRA and YSYEKL.